These 14 T cell receptor beta chains share one sample of origin, sequenced in a study of T cell clones after liver transplantation (dated by TCRdb to between 2018 and 2021). To prepare the library, the immunoSEQ multiplex PCR assay was applied. This immuneACCESS table, as held by TCRdb, lists in-frame sequences with V and J called but not all clones. Of the missing ones, under half trace to an unresolved V gene in checked studies; the others have no known cause. The sample includes around 77,000 clones, with approximately 80% observed a single time. The ten largest clonotypes hold approximately 0.73% of the sample. The material sequenced was CD4+ T cells from blood, taken 12 months after liver transplant. The receptors shown here come from a human patient who received a liver transplant. In transplant recipients, some T cells may be of donor rather than host origin.

The V gene is TRBV5-6, the J gene TRBJ1-1; TRBD1 might be the D (5 bases). The CDR3 consists of 14 residues. V was shortened by 2 bases and J by 4 bases, with 12 bases between the two germline ends. Per the germline V gene, CDR1 is SGHDT and CDR2 is YYEEEE. In DNA form, the CDR3 reads TGTGCCAGCAGCTTCTGGGCGACAGCCACTGAAGCTTTCTTT. Its translation: CASSFWATATEAFF.

This sequence joins TRBV7-9 and TRBJ2-7; 8 bases fit TRBD1. V dropped 5 bases and J dropped 7; count of bases not matched to a gene: 7. Germline values: CDR1 SEHNR, CDR2 FQNEAQ (reference sequence). There are 13 residues in the CDR3. The CDR3 DNA is TGTGCCAGCAGCCAACGACAGGGGTGGGAGCAGTACTTC. It encodes CASSQRQGWEQYF.

The chain uses TRBV5-1 and TRBJ2-1; TRBD2 aligns across 8 bases. Germline V gene data show CDR1 as SGHRS and CDR2 as YFSETQ. Germline trimming cut 2 bases from V and 6 bases from J; bases unmatched to any gene: 4. The CDR3 sequence is 14 residues long. The CDR3 nucleotides are TGCGCCAGCAGCTTAGAGACTAGCGTCAATGAGCAGTTCTTC. Its translation is CASSLETSVNEQFF.

The rearrangement joins TRBV5-1 to TRBJ2-2, with 7 bases lining up with TRBD2. The junction had 5 bases not matched to a gene; V was cut back by 2 bases and J by 4 bases. Germline CDR1 is SGHRS and CDR2 is YFSETQ. CDR3 length equals 15 residues. The DNA for the CDR3 is TGCGCCAGCAGCTTATGGGAGGGCTTCACCGGGGAGCTGTTTTTT. Residues: CASSLWEGFTGELFF.

This sequence joins TRBV5-6 and TRBJ1-2; a weak D match, TRBD1 (6 bases). This CDR3 contains 14 residues. Deletions cut 2 bases from V and 3 bases from J, with 11 bases between. Germline V gene sequence: CDR1 SGHDT, CDR2 YYEEEE. CDR3 sequence reads: CASSFPPGDYGYTF. CDR3 in DNA: TGTGCCAGCAGCTTTCCCCCAGGGGACTATGGCTACACCTTC.

The CDR3 here is CASEGPNGNQPQHF. For the CDR3, the DNA is TGTGCCAGCGAAGGTCCAAACGGCAATCAGCCCCAGCATTTT. The chain couples TRBV28 to TRBJ1-5; D gene uncertain. Trimming shortened V by 8 bases and J by 2 bases, and 13 bases separated the two germline ends. The CDR3 has 14 residues. CDR1 and CDR2 from the germline V gene are MDHEN and SYDVKM.

The chain is built from TRBV7-9 and TRBJ1-4; weak D call: TRBD1 (5 bases). Germline CDR1 SEHNR, CDR2 FQNEAQ (reference sequence). V lost 5 bases and J 4 bases, leaving 11 bases between the germline ends. The CDR3 sequence is 14 residues long. CDR3 sequence: CASSVGTDNEKLFF. The DNA for the CDR3 is TGTGCCAGCAGCGTAGGGACGGATAATGAAAAACTGTTTTTT. Filled out from reference TRBV7-9 and TRBJ1-4, the complete variable domain reads DTGVSQNPRHKITKRGQNVTFRCDPISEHNRLYWYRQTLGQGPEFLTYFQNEAQLEKSRLLSDRFSAERPKGSFSTLEIQRTEQGDSAMYLCASSVGTDNEKLFFGSGTQLSVL.

This clone showed up just once. The rearrangement links TRBV28 to TRBJ2-2; no clear D gene. This CDR3 is built from 14 residues. Germline V CDR1 and CDR2: MDHEN, SYDVKM. V shed 6 bases and J shed 4 bases, with 12 bases lying between them. The CDR3 spells CASRTGQGTGELFF. The CDR3 DNA follows: TGTGCCAGCAGGACGGGTCAAGGCACCGGGGAGCTGTTTTTT.

The V and J genes are TRBV7-2 and TRBJ2-7, with 10 bases matching TRBD2. The CDR3 runs to 15 residues. CDR1 is SGHTA, CDR2 FQGNSA, per germline. V shed 5 bases and J 5 bases; nucleotides not matched to a gene: 9. The CDR3 nucleotides are TGTGCCAGCAGCACCTGGACTAGCGGAGGGGACGAGCAGTACTTC. This codes for CASSTWTSGGDEQYF.

J is TRBJ2-1 and V is TRBV28; TRBD1 is a possible D gene (6 bases). This CDR3 is 15 amino acids long. From germline, CDR1 is MDHEN and CDR2 SYDVKM. V was cut by 5 bases and J by 4 bases, with 15 bases left in between. The CDR3 sequence: CASSQGLATYNEQFF. The CDR3 nucleotides read TGTGCCAGCAGTCAGGGGTTAGCGACGTACAATGAGCAGTTCTTC.

The chain couples TRBV28 to TRBJ2-7; a possible D gene is TRBD1 (5 bases). Germline values: CDR1 MDHEN, CDR2 SYDVKM. The CDR3 sequence is 15 residues long. Trimming cost V 6 bases and J 0 bases, with 15 bases left between them. CDR3 bases: TGTGCCAGCAGAAGGAGACAGTCGAGCTCCTACGAGCAGTACTTC. This sequence encodes CASRRRQSSSYEQYF.

The V call is TRBV27, the J call TRBJ1-2, with unresolved D. Germline V gene data show CDR1 as MNHEY and CDR2 as SMNVEV (reference sequence). This CDR3 spans 14 amino acids. Trimming stripped 0 bases from V and 8 bases from J, with 13 bases between. The CDR3 sequence is CASSLSGRMRGYTF. CDR3 bases: TGTGCCAGCAGTTTATCGGGCCGAATGAGGGGCTACACCTTC.

The chain has TRBV5-1 and TRBJ2-7, with a possible D match to TRBD1 (5 bases). In germline, CDR1 is SGHRS, CDR2 YFSETQ. Trimming cost V 0 bases and J 2 bases, with 15 bases left between them. The CDR3 runs 16 residues. Written as DNA, the CDR3 is TGCGCCAGCAGCTTGGCCGGGTCGGGCAGGGCCTACGAGCAGTACTTC. Translated, it gives CASSLAGSGRAYEQYF.

This CDR3 reads CASSVGLVMTDTQYF. The DNA for the CDR3 is TGTGCCAGTAGTGTCGGACTAGTCATGACAGATACGCAGTATTTT. The V gene is TRBV19, the J gene TRBJ2-3; 7 nucleotides agree with TRBD2. The V gene end was trimmed by 5 bases and the J gene end by 3 bases; junction bases not matched to a gene: 8. The CDR3 has 15 amino acids. Germline V lookup: CDR1 LNHDA, CDR2 SQIVND (reference sequence). Variable domain in full (rest from reference TRBV19 and TRBJ2-3): DGGITQSPKYLFRKEGQNVTLSCEQNLNHDAMYWYRQDPGQGLRLIYYSQIVNDFQKGDIAEGYSVSREKKESFPLTVTSAQKNPTAFYLCASSVGLVMTDTQYFGPGTRLTVL.